The rows below give T cell receptor beta chains drawn from one sample of a study of T cells in Graves' hyperthyroidism and ophthalmopathy. TCRdb recomputed calls from the multiplex PCR reads with MiXCR, one row per CDR3 protein. This sample carries some 600,000 distinct CDR3 sequences, approximately 14% of them seen once, and the ten largest clones take roughly 5.7%. The sequencing input was blood. The receptors shown here come from a woman aged 25-40 years with Graves' hyperthyroidism that later progressed to Graves' ophthalmopathy. CDR3s leave out the opening cysteine and the closing phenylalanine or tryptophan. The order of the fields is J gene, clone size, V gene, CDR3 protein. The size field is filled for only some rows; it gives once, few, many or a size class.

J gene: TRBJ2-7
clone size: .
V gene: TRBV2
CDR3 protein: ASRVGADEQY

J gene: TRBJ1-6
clone size: .
V gene: TRBV27
CDR3 protein: ASRKPTGTSGIAPLH

J gene: TRBJ2-1
clone size: many
V gene: TRBV12-3/TRBV12-4
CDR3 protein: ASSLKGGNEQF

J gene: TRBJ2-7
clone size: .
V gene: TRBV20-1
CDR3 protein: SALTGVTYEQY

J gene: TRBJ1-3
clone size: few
V gene: TRBV30
CDR3 protein: AWRVLSGNTIY

J gene: TRBJ1-5
clone size: few
V gene: TRBV6-1
CDR3 protein: ASSRSPQLNQPQH

J gene: TRBJ2-7
clone size: many
V gene: TRBV6-1
CDR3 protein: ASSEMGQLYEQY

J gene: TRBJ2-6
clone size: .
V gene: TRBV19
CDR3 protein: ASTLWDSGANVLT

J gene: TRBJ2-7
clone size: few
V gene: TRBV7-9
CDR3 protein: ASSLFVREGLAGAYEQY

J gene: TRBJ2-1
clone size: many
V gene: TRBV20-1
CDR3 protein: SAIVRQGENEQF

J gene: TRBJ2-1
clone size: .
V gene: TRBV4-1
CDR3 protein: ASSLHSGGSSYNEQF

J gene: TRBJ2-1
clone size: many
V gene: TRBV2
CDR3 protein: ASRTGTGAYNEQF

J gene: TRBJ1-1
clone size: .
V gene: TRBV6-2/TRBV6-3
CDR3 protein: ASSSTYPGGGTEAF

J gene: TRBJ2-4
clone size: few
V gene: TRBV9
CDR3 protein: ASSPWDKAKNIQY

J gene: TRBJ1-1
clone size: many
V gene: TRBV12-3/TRBV12-4
CDR3 protein: ASSQADPLVNTEAF

J gene: TRBJ2-7
clone size: many
V gene: TRBV10-3
CDR3 protein: AISGTGGEQY

J gene: TRBJ2-3
clone size: many
V gene: TRBV7-2
CDR3 protein: ASSSLGPGLTDTQY

J gene: TRBJ1-4
clone size: .
V gene: TRBV5-4
CDR3 protein: ASSLDPAGATNEKLF

J gene: TRBJ2-1
clone size: few
V gene: TRBV7-3
CDR3 protein: ASSPLAGEENEQF

J gene: TRBJ2-1
clone size: many
V gene: TRBV10-3
CDR3 protein: AISDLTRHGYNEQF

J gene: TRBJ1-5
clone size: many
V gene: TRBV12-5
CDR3 protein: ASGTGGLNQPQH

J gene: TRBJ1-3
clone size: few
V gene: TRBV20-1
CDR3 protein: SASIGTGYGNTIY

J gene: TRBJ2-1
clone size: many
V gene: TRBV28
CDR3 protein: ASSLYGTGDNEQF

J gene: TRBJ1-1
clone size: many
V gene: TRBV12-3/TRBV12-4
CDR3 protein: ASRDRQTNTEAF

J gene: TRBJ1-1
clone size: many
V gene: TRBV7-3
CDR3 protein: ASSVQGAGTEAF

J gene: TRBJ2-3
clone size: .
V gene: TRBV9
CDR3 protein: ASSVLAGADTQY

J gene: TRBJ2-2
clone size: many
V gene: TRBV11-3
CDR3 protein: ASSLGQRELDTGELF

J gene: TRBJ2-7
clone size: many
V gene: TRBV20-1
CDR3 protein: SARGDSPYEQY

J gene: TRBJ2-7
clone size: many
V gene: TRBV6-1
CDR3 protein: ASKSGAGGEQY

J gene: TRBJ2-2
clone size: many
V gene: TRBV12-3/TRBV12-4
CDR3 protein: ASTFSPNTGELF

J gene: TRBJ1-5
clone size: many
V gene: TRBV6-6
CDR3 protein: ASSYRVLQPQH

J gene: TRBJ2-7
clone size: .
V gene: TRBV18
CDR3 protein: ASSPTGTGPYEQY

J gene: TRBJ1-2
clone size: many
V gene: TRBV7-3
CDR3 protein: ASSSAQKADGYT

J gene: TRBJ2-7
clone size: many
V gene: TRBV12-3/TRBV12-4
CDR3 protein: ASSPLGTVVYEQY

J gene: TRBJ1-6
clone size: .
V gene: TRBV20-1
CDR3 protein: SARAGEKEPLH

J gene: TRBJ2-7
clone size: many
V gene: TRBV2
CDR3 protein: ASSAGLAGGEQY

J gene: TRBJ1-1
clone size: .
V gene: TRBV7-9
CDR3 protein: ASRLGSGGRAEAF

J gene: TRBJ2-7
clone size: many
V gene: TRBV6-1
CDR3 protein: ASSVTGGAEQY

J gene: TRBJ1-6
clone size: many
V gene: TRBV28
CDR3 protein: ASIPSSYNSPLH

J gene: TRBJ1-3
clone size: .
V gene: TRBV5-6
CDR3 protein: ASARGTGNTIY

J gene: TRBJ1-5
clone size: .
V gene: TRBV19
CDR3 protein: ASSIPLGSGNQPQH

J gene: TRBJ1-2
clone size: few
V gene: TRBV25-1
CDR3 protein: ASSDARTIYGYT

J gene: TRBJ2-1
clone size: many
V gene: TRBV11-3
CDR3 protein: ASSSRDTGSYNEQF

J gene: TRBJ1-1
clone size: few
V gene: TRBV6-1
CDR3 protein: ASSYPGGETLNTEAF

J gene: TRBJ1-2
clone size: many
V gene: TRBV27
CDR3 protein: ASSLRSDFYGYT

J gene: TRBJ1-1
clone size: many
V gene: TRBV2
CDR3 protein: ASCTGLDTEAF

J gene: TRBJ2-1
clone size: many
V gene: TRBV18
CDR3 protein: ASSPRDSYNEQF

J gene: TRBJ1-1
clone size: few
V gene: TRBV20-1
CDR3 protein: SASGALNTEAF

J gene: TRBJ2-1
clone size: .
V gene: TRBV7-9
CDR3 protein: ASSTLAGGQNEQF

J gene: TRBJ2-2
clone size: many
V gene: TRBV2
CDR3 protein: ASSLKLDTGELF

J gene: TRBJ1-6
clone size: many
V gene: TRBV10-3
CDR3 protein: AISETSSYNSPLH

J gene: TRBJ2-1
clone size: few
V gene: TRBV29-1
CDR3 protein: SVEGLAESSYNEQF